The 26 T cell receptor beta chains below all came from one sample that was sequenced in a study of blood T cell repertoires in COVID-19. Only in-frame clones appear in the TCRdb table, and some are missing; sequencing was by immunoSEQ multiplex PCR. The sample includes 350,000 to 500,000 clones, about 88% of them seen just once. The sample taken for sequencing was PBMCs or T cells enriched from blood (not recorded which). The receptors were sampled from a woman aged 18-30 years who had been exposed to COVID-19.

The chain combines TRBV7-2 with TRBJ2-1, with 7 bases matching TRBD1. Per germline, CDR1 SGHTA and CDR2 FQGNSA. This CDR3 region has 15 residues. Trimming took 6 bases from V and 1 from J; bases not matched to a gene: 6. The CDR3: CASREMGQSYNEQFF. CDR3 DNA sequence: TGTGCCAGCAGGGAAATGGGACAGTCCTACAATGAGCAGTTCTTC.

On this clone itself: The same CDR3 is also encoded by other DNA sequences in this sample. J is TRBJ1-1 and V is TRBV28; D is unresolved. V lost 5 bases to trimming and J lost 1 base, with 11 bases between them. Germline loops: CDR1 MDHEN, CDR2 SYDVKM. CDR3 length: 14 amino acids. The DNA of the CDR3 is TGTGCCAGCAGTCTCAATCGGGGGAACACTGAAGCTTTCTTT. Its translation: CASSLNRGNTEAFF.

The genes are TRBV5-6 and TRBJ1-5; the D gene is possibly TRBD1 (6 bases). Between the trimmed V and J ends, which lost 0 bases and 3 bases, there was a span of 7 bases. The V gene's germline CDR1 is SGHDT and CDR2 YYEEEE. The CDR3 consists of 14 residues. CDR3 loop: CASSLGQVNQPQHF. Here the CDR3 DNA reads TGTGCCAGCAGCTTGGGACAGGTCAATCAGCCCCAGCATTTT.

The chain is built from TRBV5-1 and TRBJ1-4, with D hard to call. The germline V and J ends were trimmed by 0 bases and 3 bases, with 9 bases remaining between them. The CDR3 spans 15 residues. From germline, CDR1 is SGHRS and CDR2 YFSETQ. The chain's CDR3 is CASSLVAGANEKLFF. In DNA, the CDR3 is TGCGCCAGCAGCTTGGTCGCCGGGGCTAATGAAAAACTGTTTTTT.

This chain joins TRBV4-2 and TRBJ1-2; D might be TRBD1 (5 bases). The CDR3 runs to 16 residues. Germline values: CDR1 LGHNA, CDR2 YNFKEQ. The V gene lost 0 bases and the J gene lost 3 bases, with 14 bases spanning the gap. This CDR3 reads CASSQDIAWTYYGYTF. The CDR3 region has the DNA TGTGCCAGCAGCCAAGATATAGCCTGGACATACTATGGCTACACCTTC.

In this sample, this clone turned up once. The chain combines TRBV7-2 with TRBJ2-1, with 8 bases that match TRBD2. The germline V gene encodes CDR1 SGHTA and CDR2 FQGNSA. CDR3 length equals 18 residues. Trimming removed 0 bases from V and 9 bases from J; junction bases left unmatched: 16. The CDR3, as DNA: TGTGCCAGCAGCTTAGCGGGCTTAGCGGGGACCCTGGGGGGTGAGCAGTTCTTC. This sequence encodes CASSLAGLAGTLGGEQFF.

The genes are TRBV9 and TRBJ2-7; D gene ambiguous. V lost 0 bases to trimming and J lost 7 bases, with 17 bases between them. Germline values: CDR1 SGDLS, CDR2 YYNGEE. CDR3 length: 15 residues. CDR3 nucleotides: TGTGCCAGCAGCGTAGGCCCTCGAGAGGATCGGGAGCAGTACTTC. It is translated as CASSVGPREDREQYF.

The gene calls are TRBV27 and TRBJ2-1; TRBD2 is a possible D gene (5 bases). V lost 3 bases and J 7 bases, leaving 13 bases between the germline ends. The germline V gene encodes CDR1 MNHEY and CDR2 SMNVEV (reference sequence). CDR3 length equals 14 residues. In DNA, the CDR3 is TGTGCCAGCAGTTTGCTGGCTAGCCGGAATGAGCAGTTCTTC. Protein: CASSLLASRNEQFF.

The chain couples TRBV5-6 to TRBJ2-5; 7 nucleotides match TRBD2. V shed 1 base and J 3 bases; nucleotides not matched to a gene: 3. This CDR3 contains 14 residues. Germline CDR1 reads SGHDT; CDR2 reads YYEEEE. CDR3 sequence reads: CASSLYLAEETQYF. DNA of the CDR3: TGTGCCAGCAGCTTGTACCTAGCGGAAGAGACCCAGTACTTC. Drawing the rest from reference TRBV5-6 and TRBJ2-5, the complete variable domain is DAGVTQSPTHLIKTRGQQVTLRCSPKSGHDTVSWYQQALGQGPQFIFQYYEEEERQRGNFPDRFSGHQFPNYSSELNVNALLLGDSALYLCASSLYLAEETQYFGPGTRLLVL.

V usage is TRBV19 and J usage is TRBJ2-4; TRBD1 aligns across 9 bases. Germline CDR1 reads LNHDA; CDR2 reads SQIVND (reference sequence). The V and J ends lost 6 bases and 3 bases, in that order; junction bases with no gene match: 12. The length of the CDR3 is 17 residues. Written as DNA, the CDR3 is TGTGCCAGTAGACCAAGAGGACAGGGGAAGGACAAAAACATTCAGTACTTC. Translating it yields CASRPRGQGKDKNIQYF.

This clone was counted a few times. The rearrangement uses TRBV6-4 and TRBJ1-2; a possible D gene is TRBD1 (5 bases). Trimming stripped 6 bases from V and 4 bases from J, with 12 bases between. Germline values: CDR1 MRHNA, CDR2 SNTAGT. CDR3 length: 13 amino acids. This CDR3 reads CASSRQPGYGYTF. CDR3 coding DNA: TGTGCCAGCAGCCGACAGCCTGGCTATGGCTACACCTTC.

V and J are TRBV11-1 and TRBJ1-6; no reliable D call. The CDR3 runs 13 residues. Per the germline V gene, CDR1 is SGHAT and CDR2 is FQDESV (reference sequence). The V and J ends lost 2 bases and 7 bases respectively, with 6 bases between them. The CDR3 bases are TGTGCCAGCAGCTTACTAGTAAATTCACCCCTCCACTTT. This translates into CASSLLVNSPLHF.

The chain has TRBV21-1 and TRBJ2-4; the table's D call, TRBD2, was not checked against the DNA. TRBV21-1 is shown as a pseudogene. The length of the CDR3 is 16 residues. The CDR3 nucleotides read TGTGCCAGCAGCCACTCGGGCAGGGAGGATGGTAACATTCAGTACTTC. Translating it yields CASSHSGREDGNIQYF.

CDR3 coding DNA: TGCAGCGTTGAACTAGGGAGGGCCGGTGAGCAGTTCTTC. Translating gives CSVELGRAGEQFF. The chain couples TRBV29-1 to TRBJ2-1; 7 nucleotides match TRBD2. The CDR3 is 13 amino acids. Germline lookup yields CDR1 SQVTM and CDR2 ANQGSEA. V shed 2 bases, J shed 9 bases, and the junction held 7 bases outside the gene matches.

The chain joins TRBV9 to TRBJ2-7, with 8 bases lining up with TRBD2. Trimming cost V 2 bases and J 4 bases; bases outside gene matches: 5. The CDR3 contains 14 residues. Germline lookup yields CDR1 SGDLS and CDR2 YYNGEE. CDR3 protein: CASSVSGSGYEQYF. The CDR3 DNA is TGTGCCAGCAGCGTGAGCGGGAGCGGATACGAGCAGTACTTC.

This sequence joins TRBV3-1 (or the pseudogene TRBV3-2) and TRBJ1-1, with TRBD1 matching 10 bases. V trimming: 2 bases; J trimming: 5 bases; junction bases outside the gene matches: 5. From germline, CDR1 is LGHDT and CDR2 YNNKEL (reference sequence). The CDR3 loop spans 15 amino acids. The CDR3 DNA reads TGTGCCAGCAGCCAATTTGGGACAGGGGCAACTGAAGCTTTCTTT. Translating gives CASSQFGTGATEAFF.

V is TRBV3-1 (or the pseudogene TRBV3-2) and J is TRBJ1-1; D gene unclear. Trimming shortened V by 2 bases and J by 3 bases, and 7 bases separated the two germline ends. Germline CDR1 reads LGHDT; CDR2 reads YNNKEL (reference sequence). The CDR3 spans 13 residues. The CDR3 region has the DNA TGTGCCAGCAGCCAATATACAGACACTGAAGCTTTCTTT. Translated: CASSQYTDTEAFF.

This clone was found once. The rearrangement joins TRBV7-2 to TRBJ2-2, with a possible D match to TRBD2 (6 bases). CDR1 is SGHTA, CDR2 FQGNSA, per germline. This CDR3 has 15 amino acids. V lost 4 bases and J lost 5, with 14 bases in between. The DNA for the CDR3 is TGTGCCAGCAGCTGGGGACTGTCTGGGACCGGGGAGCTGTTTTTT. Protein product: CASSWGLSGTGELFF.

This rearrangement joins TRBV2 to TRBJ2-1; 13 bases fit TRBD2. The germline CDR1 and CDR2 sequences are SNHLY and FYNNEI. The V and J ends lost 7 bases and 10 bases, in that order; junction bases with no gene match: 25. This CDR3 is built from 20 residues. DNA of the CDR3: TGTGCCAGCAAACCCGGTTTGGACAGGGCCCGGACTAGCGGGAGAGGAGAGCAGTTCTTC. Translation gives CASKPGLDRARTSGRGEQFF.

The chain is built from TRBV18 and TRBJ1-2; 7 nucleotides match TRBD1. Germline V CDR1 and CDR2: KGHSH, LQKENI. The CDR3 consists of 15 residues. Trimming took 3 bases from V and 4 from J; bases not matched to a gene: 8. The CDR3: CASSPTSTGSYGYTF. The DNA of the CDR3 is TGTGCCAGCTCACCCACATCGACAGGGTCCTATGGCTACACCTTC.

The chain is built from TRBV3-1 (or the pseudogene TRBV3-2) and TRBJ2-1, with D possibly matching TRBD2 (5 bases). Germline CDR1 and CDR2: LGHDT and YNNKEL (reference sequence). The V end lost 4 bases, the J end lost 8 bases, and 18 bases lay between the germline ends. This CDR3 is built from 15 residues. The CDR3 protein is CASSPVAGPPHEQFF. The DNA of the CDR3 is TGTGCCAGCAGCCCGGTGGCGGGTCCACCCCATGAGCAGTTCTTC.

A remark on this clone: The same CDR3 arises from other DNA sequences in this sample as well. The rearrangement links TRBV9 to TRBJ2-5, with 7 bases matching TRBD2. The V segment lost 4 bases and the J segment 2 bases; nucleotides outside the gene matches: 5. This CDR3 is built from 14 residues. The germline gives CDR1 SGDLS, CDR2 YYNGEE. The CDR3 region has the DNA TGTGCCAGCAGCCAACTTAGCGGGCAAGAGACCCAGTACTTC. Its translation: CASSQLSGQETQYF.

The chain carries TRBV28 and TRBJ2-2; TRBD2 aligns across 8 bases. This CDR3 contains 17 residues. Losses at the gene ends were 5 bases for V and 2 bases for J; bases not matched to a gene: 10. CDR1 is MDHEN and CDR2 is SYDVKM in the germline V gene. The CDR3 DNA follows: TGTGCCAGCAGTGGGGTGGCGGGGGGCTCAAACACCGGGGAGCTGTTTTTT. This codes for CASSGVAGGSNTGELFF.

The chain links TRBV28 to TRBJ2-1, with TRBD2 matching over 11 bases. J gave up 2 bases and V 6 bases, and 0 bases lay outside the gene matches. Germline-derived CDR1 and CDR2 are MDHEN and SYDVKM. The CDR3 extends over 14 amino acids. In DNA form, the CDR3 reads TGTGCCAGCAGACTAGCGGGAGCCTACAATGAGCAGTTCTTC. The encoded protein is CASRLAGAYNEQFF.

This chain joins TRBV27 and TRBJ1-6, with a tentative D call TRBD1 (6 bases). Germline V gives CDR1 MNHEY, CDR2 SMNVEV (reference sequence). This CDR3 spans 13 amino acids. Deletions cut 6 bases from V and 6 bases from J, with 9 bases between. The CDR3 spells CASRTGGNSPLHF. The CDR3 DNA sequence: TGTGCCAGCAGGACAGGAGGTAATTCACCCCTCCACTTT.

V gene TRBV28 combines with J gene TRBJ1-2; 8 bases are a match to TRBD1. This CDR3 contains 15 residues. V shed 6 bases, J shed 0 bases, and the junction held 6 bases outside the gene matches. Per the germline V gene, CDR1 is MDHEN and CDR2 is SYDVKM. The CDR3 region is CASSQGTGANYGYTF. CDR3 nucleotide sequence: TGTGCCAGCAGCCAAGGGACAGGCGCTAACTATGGCTACACCTTC.